The entry that follows covers one TCR beta chain sequence. Its antigen remains unidentified. TCRdb reprocessed the 5' RACE reads with MiXCR, giving one entry per CDR3 protein. The top ten hold about 0.99% of the sample, which has about 520,000 distinct CDR3 sequences, less than 25% seen once. These data belong to a study of identical twins. Findings and caveats of the study: Compared with unrelated sharing, twin-shared out-of-frame alpha sequences had more low-probability sequences. Modeled out-of-frame TCR alpha sharing in monozygotic twins fell below observed levels. Not following the same donors, the study drew its conclusions from cross-sectional statistical analysis.

The germline gives CDR1 DFQATT, CDR2 SNEGSKA (reference sequence). Losses at the gene ends were 6 bases for V and 4 bases for J; bases not matched to a gene: 7. This CDR3 has 14 residues. These records were also assigned to another study, of T cells expressing NK-cell markers. That work states: There were seven HCMV-seropositive donors and one seronegative donor among the eight sequenced.

The sample comprised CD4+ T cells sorted from blood. The rearrangement links TRBV20-1 to TRBJ2-1; 9 nucleotides align to TRBD2. This TCR derives from a woman aged 18-30 years in good health. The CDR3 nucleotides read TGCAGTGCCGCGACTAGCGGTTTTTACAATGAGCAGTTCTTC. Encoded protein: CSAATSGFYNEQFF.